This T cell receptor (beta chain) was observed in a study of cytomegalovirus exposure and HLA in healthy donors. The PCR used 60 Vbeta and 13 Jbeta primers. TCRdb's table, derived via immunoSEQ multiplex PCR, lists solely in-frame clones and lacks some. The repertoire holds 150,000 to 200,000 clones, just over 70% seen once, with under 2.5% in the top ten. V lost 4 bases and J 8 bases, leaving 12 bases between the germline ends. This CDR3 spans 12 amino acids. CDR1 SGHRS and CDR2 YFSETQ come from the germline V gene. Notes on the study in general: Analyses of presence and absence presupposed an approximately uniform sequencing depth across donors. Excluded were some V segments that proved indistinguishable, including TRBV6-2 and TRBV6-3. Data from an earlier analysis indicated that most TCR beta V segments were productive either about 87% or about 30% of the time.

As concerns this clone: The antigen is not known.

The clonotype originates from a human donor in good health. This rearrangement joins TRBV5-1 to TRBJ1-1, with D tentatively TRBD1 (5 bases). The sample comprised PBMCs. Here the CDR3 DNA reads TGCGCCAGCAGCCCCGGGGGGGTGGAAGCTTTCTTT. Translation: CASSPGGVEAFF. Supplemented by reference TRBV5-1 and TRBJ1-1, the full variable domain reads KAGVTQTPRYLIKTRGQQVTLSCSPISGHRSVSWYQQTPGQGLQFLFEYFSETQRNKGNFPGRFSGRQFSNSRSEMNVSTLELGDSALYLCASSPGGVEAFFGQGTRLTVV.